The 9 T cell receptor beta chains listed next were all sequenced from one sample in a study of T-cell memory formation after mild COVID-19. TCRdb reprocessed the 5' RACE reads via MiXCR and lists one record per CDR3 protein. The table lists 350,000 to 450,000 distinct CDR3 sequences, approximately 25% of them singletons. Material: PBMCs or a T cell subset sorted from them (not recorded which). These receptors were taken from an adult woman who had mild COVID-19 (a few samples of this study predate the infection). Cell type and time point are not known.

This clonotype was picked up many times. V usage is TRBV7-2 and J usage is TRBJ2-5; TRBD1 matches 7 bases. Germline V gene data show CDR1 as SGHTA and CDR2 as FQGNSA. CDR3 size: 14 residues. With V trimmed by 5 bases and J by 2 bases, 5 bases remained unmatched. For the CDR3, the DNA is TGTGCCAGCAGCCTGGGGACAGAACAAGAGACCCAGTACTTC. Translation: CASSLGTEQETQYF.

For this clonotype: At one end the junction does not follow the germline gene, possibly because of a read error. The chain employs TRBV7-9 and TRBJ2-1; tentatively, D is TRBD1 or TRBD2 (6 bases each). This CDR3 region has 12 residues. Germline assignment: CDR1 SEHNR and CDR2 FQNEAQ (reference sequence). For the CDR3, the DNA is TGTGCCAGCAGCCTAAGAGGTGGAGGGGGGATCTTC. Residues: CASSLRGGGGIF.

V usage is TRBV5-1 and J usage is TRBJ1-2; D not resolved. This CDR3 contains 14 residues. The germline V gene has CDR1 SGHRS and CDR2 YFSETQ. V was cut by 0 bases and J by 0 bases, with 6 bases left in between. CDR3 nucleotides: TGCGCCAGCAGCTTGGACGCCCCTAACTATGGCTACACCTTC. Protein: CASSLDAPNYGYTF. Full variable domain (missing parts from reference TRBV5-1 and TRBJ1-2): KAGVTQTPRYLIKTRGQQVTLSCSPISGHRSVSWYQQTPGQGLQFLFEYFSETQRNKGNFPGRFSGRQFSNSRSEMNVSTLELGDSALYLCASSLDAPNYGYTFGSGTRLTVV.

In its sample, this clonotype was seen a few times. CDR3 loop: CSASPPGADTQYF. Here the CDR3 DNA reads TGCAGTGCTAGTCCCCCGGGCGCAGATACGCAGTATTTT. This rearrangement joins TRBV20-1 to TRBJ2-3; D uncertain. Germline assignment: CDR1 DFQATT and CDR2 SNEGSKA (reference sequence). V lost 3 bases and J 4 bases, leaving 11 bases between the germline ends. The CDR3 length is 13 residues.

The chain employs TRBV7-9 and TRBJ2-3; TRBD2 matches 7 bases. The V and J ends lost 6 bases and 6 bases, in that order; junction bases with no gene match: 12. CDR3 length: 15 residues. Germline V gene data show CDR1 as SEHNR and CDR2 as FQNEAQ (reference sequence). CDR3 DNA sequence: TGTGCCAGCAGTCCCGGGCGGCGGGAGAGGGATACGCAGTATTTT. Translation gives CASSPGRRERDTQYF.

The sample holds a few counts of this clonotype. The chain links TRBV7-2 to TRBJ1-4; unclear D gene. V dropped 2 bases and J dropped 0 bases, with 10 bases sitting between them. The CDR3 runs to 16 residues. Germline assignment: CDR1 SGHTA and CDR2 FQGNSA. As DNA, the CDR3 is TGTGCCAGCAGCTTAAAAAGGGCTGCAACTAATGAAAAACTGTTTTTT. This sequence encodes CASSLKRAATNEKLFF.

This chain links TRBV4-2 with TRBJ2-3, with D unclear. Trimming took off 7 bases at V and 2 bases at J, with 19 bases between the two ends. Per the germline V gene, CDR1 is LGHNA and CDR2 is YNFKEQ. CDR3 length equals 16 residues. CDR3: CASTDGPQSFTDTQYF. CDR3 nucleotide sequence: TGTGCCAGCACGGACGGCCCACAGTCCTTCACAGATACGCAGTATTTT.

This clonotype showed up just a few times. The CDR3 coding sequence is TGCGCCAGCAGCTGGTACGGGACAGGAAAATACGAGCAGTACTTC. It specifies CASSWYGTGKYEQYF. This sequence joins TRBV5-1 and TRBJ2-7; 8 bases line up with TRBD1. The CDR3 is 15 amino acids. J lost 4 bases, V lost 3 bases, and 9 bases had no gene match. The germline V gene encodes CDR1 SGHRS and CDR2 YFSETQ.

This clonotype was picked up one time. The chain carries TRBV12-3 or TRBV12-4 and TRBJ1-5, with TRBD1 matching 7 bases. V gave up 6 bases and J gave up 7 bases; unmatched junction bases: 9. The CDR3 totals 14 residues. The CDR3, as DNA: TGTGCCAGCAGCCATACAGGGGTTGGACAGCCCCAGCATTTT. This encodes CASSHTGVGQPQHF.